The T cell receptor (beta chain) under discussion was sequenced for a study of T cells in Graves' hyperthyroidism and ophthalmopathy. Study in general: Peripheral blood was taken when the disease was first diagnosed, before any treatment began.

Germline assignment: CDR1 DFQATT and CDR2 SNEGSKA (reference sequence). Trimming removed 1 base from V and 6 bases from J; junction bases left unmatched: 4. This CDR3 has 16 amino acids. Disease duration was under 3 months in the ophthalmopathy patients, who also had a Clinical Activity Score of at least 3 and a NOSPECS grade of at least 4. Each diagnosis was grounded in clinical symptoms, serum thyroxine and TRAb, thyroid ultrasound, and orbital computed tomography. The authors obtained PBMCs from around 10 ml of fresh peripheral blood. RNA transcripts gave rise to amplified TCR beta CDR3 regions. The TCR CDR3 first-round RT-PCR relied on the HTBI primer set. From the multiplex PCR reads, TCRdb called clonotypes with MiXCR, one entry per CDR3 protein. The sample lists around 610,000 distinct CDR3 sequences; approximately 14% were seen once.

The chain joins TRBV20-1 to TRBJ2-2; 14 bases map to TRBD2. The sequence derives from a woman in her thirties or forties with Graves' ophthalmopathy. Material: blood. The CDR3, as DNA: TGCAGTGCTAGAGTGGGACTAGCGGGAGCCTCCGGGGAGCTGTTTTTT. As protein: CSARVGLAGASGELFF.